This T cell receptor (beta chain) was identified in a study of blood T cell repertoires in COVID-19. Study information: Some COVID-19 samples were acute and others convalescent; all came from the United States, Italy and Spain.

Assignment of participants to cohorts was predicated upon participant-reported clinical history. The length of the CDR3 is 15 residues. J gave up 4 bases and V 6 bases, and 6 bases lay outside the gene matches. Germline lookup yields CDR1 MNHEY and CDR2 SVGAGI. Assay used: immunoSEQ multiplex PCR; TCRdb lists only in-frame clones, some missing. The repertoire holds approximately 220,000 clones, with about 84% as singletons. The chain recombines TRBV6-5 with TRBJ1-3; 10 bases agree with TRBD1. The receptor's source is a woman aged 40-49 years with acute COVID-19. The specimen was PBMCs or T cells enriched from blood (not recorded which). The CDR3 DNA reads as TGTGCCAGCAGGCCCGACAGGGGGCGAGGAAACACCATATATTTT. Protein sequence: CASRPDRGRGNTIYF.